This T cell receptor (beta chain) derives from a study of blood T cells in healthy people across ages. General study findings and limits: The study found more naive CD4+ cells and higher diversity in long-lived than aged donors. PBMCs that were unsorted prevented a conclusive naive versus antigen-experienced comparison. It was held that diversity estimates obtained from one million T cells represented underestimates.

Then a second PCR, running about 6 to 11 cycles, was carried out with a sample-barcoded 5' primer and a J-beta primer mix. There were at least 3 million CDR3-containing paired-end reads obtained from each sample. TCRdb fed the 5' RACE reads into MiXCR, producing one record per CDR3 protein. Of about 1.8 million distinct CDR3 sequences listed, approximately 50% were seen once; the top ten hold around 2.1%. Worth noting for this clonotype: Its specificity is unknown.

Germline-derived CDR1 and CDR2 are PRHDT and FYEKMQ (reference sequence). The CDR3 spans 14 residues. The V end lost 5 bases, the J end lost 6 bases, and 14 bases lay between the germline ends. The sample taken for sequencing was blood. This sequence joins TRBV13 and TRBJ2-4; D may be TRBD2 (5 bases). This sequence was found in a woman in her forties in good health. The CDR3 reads CASSLPSSGNIQYF. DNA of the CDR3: TGTGCCAGCAGCCTGCCCTCCAGCGGAAACATTCAGTACTTC.